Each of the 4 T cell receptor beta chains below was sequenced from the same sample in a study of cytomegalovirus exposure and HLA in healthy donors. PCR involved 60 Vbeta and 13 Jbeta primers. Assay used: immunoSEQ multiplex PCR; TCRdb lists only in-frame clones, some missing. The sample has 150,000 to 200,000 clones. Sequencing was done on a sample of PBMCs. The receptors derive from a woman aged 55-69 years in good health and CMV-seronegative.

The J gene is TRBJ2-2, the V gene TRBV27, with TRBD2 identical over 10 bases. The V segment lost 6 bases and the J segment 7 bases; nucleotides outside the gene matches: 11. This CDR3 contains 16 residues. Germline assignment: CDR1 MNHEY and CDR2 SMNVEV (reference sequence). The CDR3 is CASSPSGRASNGELFF. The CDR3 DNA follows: TGTGCCAGCAGCCCAAGCGGGAGGGCCTCCAACGGGGAGCTGTTTTTT.

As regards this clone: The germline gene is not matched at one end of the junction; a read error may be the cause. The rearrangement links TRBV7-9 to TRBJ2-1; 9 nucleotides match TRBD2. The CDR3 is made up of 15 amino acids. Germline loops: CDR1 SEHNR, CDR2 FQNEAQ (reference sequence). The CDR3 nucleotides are TGTGCCCGCAGCTTACTAGCGGGCTTCTACAATGAGCAGTTCTTC. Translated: CARSLLAGFYNEQFF. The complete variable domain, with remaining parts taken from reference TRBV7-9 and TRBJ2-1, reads DTGVSQNPRHKITKRGQNVTFRCDPISEHNRLYWYRQTLGQGPEFLTYFQNEAQLEKSRLLSDRFSAERPKGSFSTLEIQRTEQGDSAMYLCARSLLAGFYNEQFFGPGTRLTVL.

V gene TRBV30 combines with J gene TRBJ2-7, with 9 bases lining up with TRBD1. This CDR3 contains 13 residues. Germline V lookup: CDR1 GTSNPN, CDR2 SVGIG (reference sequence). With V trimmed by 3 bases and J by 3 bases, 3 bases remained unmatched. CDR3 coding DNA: TGTGCCTGGAGCGGGACAGGGTTCTACGAGCAGTACTTC. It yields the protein CAWSGTGFYEQYF.

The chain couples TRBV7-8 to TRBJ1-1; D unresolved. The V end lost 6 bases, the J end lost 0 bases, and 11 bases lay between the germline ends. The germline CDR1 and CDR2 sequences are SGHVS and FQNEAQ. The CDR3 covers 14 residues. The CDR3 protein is CASSLDHMNTEAFF. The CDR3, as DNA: TGTGCCAGCAGTCTAGACCATATGAACACTGAAGCTTTCTTT.